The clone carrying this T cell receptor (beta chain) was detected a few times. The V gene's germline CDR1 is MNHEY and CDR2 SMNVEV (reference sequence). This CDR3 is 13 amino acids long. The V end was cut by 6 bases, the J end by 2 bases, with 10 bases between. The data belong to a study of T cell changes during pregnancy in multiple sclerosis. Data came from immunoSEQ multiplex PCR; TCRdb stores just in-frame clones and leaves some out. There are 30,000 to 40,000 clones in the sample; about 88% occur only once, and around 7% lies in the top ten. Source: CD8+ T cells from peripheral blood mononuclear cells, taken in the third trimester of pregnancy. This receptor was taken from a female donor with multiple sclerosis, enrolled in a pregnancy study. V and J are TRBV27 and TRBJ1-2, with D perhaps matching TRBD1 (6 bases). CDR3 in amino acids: CASRQGFNYGYTF. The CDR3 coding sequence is TGTGCCAGCAGGCAGGGGTTCAACTATGGCTACACCTTC.